This paragraph reports one T cell receptor (beta chain). This receptor's antigen is unknown. There are no base qualities to consult, and no much larger clone falls within one base. This specimen's time point label, per the study, means: baseline before first vaccination. The vaccinee samples were drawn from two UK trials, COV001 and COV002, one of which was a single-blind randomized controlled phase 2/3 trial testing AZD1222 (ChAdOx1 nCoV-19) in healthy adults. Trial participant PBMC samples were collected at day 0 and day 28 after the second dose for TCRbeta chain sequencing. The sample is drawn from a study of T cell responses to AZD1222 COVID-19 vaccine (dated by TCRdb to the early 2020s). Notes on the research overall: AZD1222 recipients whose second dose came at about 4 weeks and those whose second dose came at about 12 weeks were combined into one group, since spike-specific TCR depth and breadth did not differ between the two schedules. Trial participants were enrolled by age into 18-55, 56-69 and 70-plus year subgroups, with roughly 160, 29 and 62 TCR-sequenced participants respectively. A total of just over 230 trial participants underwent TCR sequencing, of whom 207 received two doses of AZD1222 and 26 received two doses of the MenACWY control vaccine. What the research found in general, with its limitations: After two AZD1222 doses, spike-specific TCR breadth and depth were significantly higher than at day 0 and than in MenACWY recipients. CD4 TCRs associated with the vaccine covered the entire spike protein, and the dominant responses were in regions 160-218 and 743-854. Because no day 14 peak-response samples were available, repertoires were characterized only after the peak T cell response. Conclusions about previously exposed vaccinees are limited because only five to seven AZD1222 recipients were SARS-CoV-2 seropositive at baseline. The 56-69-year group was small, and its depth increase did not reach significance, likely because of low power. Participants were mostly white British and included more females than males, and it was suggested by the authors that clonal diversity may have been underestimated. Reportedly, almost half of the unique spike-specific TCRs recognized epitopes lying outside the regions that are mutated in the B.1.351 and B.1.1.7 variants.

The CDR3 regions of human TCRbeta chains were analyzed by immunosequencing. The study's own analysis went as follows. Repertoire TCRs were matched against a reference library of SARS-CoV-2-specific TCRs generated with the MIRA antigen-specificity platform. Breadth meant the fraction of unique TCRs that were SARS-CoV-2-associated, whereas depth meant the fraction of total T cells that were SARS-CoV-2-associated. Using the MIRA data, every spike-specific TCR was mapped to the spike region that the TCR reacted to and assigned to either a CD4 or a CD8 class. Log10-transformed breadth and depth values were compared by one-way ANOVA with Sidak's multiple comparisons tests. What TCRdb holds here is the immuneACCESS table cut down to in-frame rearrangements. Part of the clones is not present; checked against another copy, under half of the missing clones reflect an unresolved V gene, and the others are unexplained. The V and J calls and clone size are taken from that table; D and trimming were inferred from the DNA. The sample table shows about 150,000 clones, and about nine tenths are seen once. More than 1.1% of the sample lies in the top ten.

V and J are truncated by 2 bases and 2 bases respectively, leaving an intervening sequence of 25 bases. The CDR3 holds 19 amino acids from the cysteine to the phenylalanine. CDR3 DNA only is kept here, 57 bases in frame from base 1. CDR1 and CDR2, looked up from the germline V gene, are SGHRS and YFSETQ. The receptor chain draws on TRBV5-1 and TRBJ1-2; a weak D assignment points to TRBD1 (6 bases agree). This sequence was found in an adult in good health. The sequencing used peripheral blood, collected on day 0 of AZD1222 vaccination. The DNA sequence is as follows: TGCGCCAGCAGCTTACAAGGTACCCATAGGGGGAGGAAGAACTATGGCTACACCTTC. Its protein product is CASSLQGTHRGRKNYGYTF.